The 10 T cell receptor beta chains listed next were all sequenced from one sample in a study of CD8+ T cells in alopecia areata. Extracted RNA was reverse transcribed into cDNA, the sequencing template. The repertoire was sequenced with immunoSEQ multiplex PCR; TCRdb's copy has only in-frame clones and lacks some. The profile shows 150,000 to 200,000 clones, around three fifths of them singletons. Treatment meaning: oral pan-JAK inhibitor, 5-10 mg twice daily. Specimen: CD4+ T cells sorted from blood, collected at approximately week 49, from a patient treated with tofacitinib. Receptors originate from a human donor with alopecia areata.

The CDR3 bases are TGTGCCAGCATCCGACAGGGCAATGAGCAGTTCTTC. Amino acid sequence: CASIRQGNEQFF. This chain links TRBV7-9 with TRBJ2-1, with 7 bases aligning to TRBD1. V was pared by 7 bases and J by 6 bases, with 3 bases of the junction left unmatched. The CDR3 is 12 residues long. The germline V gene encodes CDR1 SEHNR and CDR2 FQNEAQ (reference sequence).

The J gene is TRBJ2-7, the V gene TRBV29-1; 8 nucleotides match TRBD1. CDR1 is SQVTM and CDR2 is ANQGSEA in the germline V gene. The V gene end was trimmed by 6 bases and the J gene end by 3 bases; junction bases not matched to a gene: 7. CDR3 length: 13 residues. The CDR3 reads CSVTGTGNYEQYF. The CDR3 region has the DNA TGCAGCGTAACCGGGACAGGAAACTACGAGCAGTACTTC.

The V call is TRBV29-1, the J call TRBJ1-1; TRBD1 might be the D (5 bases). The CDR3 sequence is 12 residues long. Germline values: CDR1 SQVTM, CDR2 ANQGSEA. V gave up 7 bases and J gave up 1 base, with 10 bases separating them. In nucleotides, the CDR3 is TGCAGCGGGATAACAGGGAACACTGAAGCTTTCTTT. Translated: CSGITGNTEAFF.

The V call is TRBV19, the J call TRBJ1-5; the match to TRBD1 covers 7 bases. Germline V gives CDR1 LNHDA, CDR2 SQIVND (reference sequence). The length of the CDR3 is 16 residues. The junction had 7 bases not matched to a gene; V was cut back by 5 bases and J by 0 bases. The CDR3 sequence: CASSPRGQTSNQPQHF. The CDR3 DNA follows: TGTGCCAGTAGTCCCCGGGGACAGACTAGCAATCAGCCCCAGCATTTT.

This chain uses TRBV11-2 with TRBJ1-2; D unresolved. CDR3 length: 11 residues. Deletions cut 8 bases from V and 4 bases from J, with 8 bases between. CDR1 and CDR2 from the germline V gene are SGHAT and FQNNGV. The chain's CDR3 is CASGVGYGYTF. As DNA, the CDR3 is TGTGCCAGCGGGGTGGGCTATGGCTACACCTTC.

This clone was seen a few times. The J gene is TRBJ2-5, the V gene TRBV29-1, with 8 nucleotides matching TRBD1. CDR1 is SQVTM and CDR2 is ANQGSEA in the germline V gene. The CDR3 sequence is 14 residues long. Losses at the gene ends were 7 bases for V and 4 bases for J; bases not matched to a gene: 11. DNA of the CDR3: TGCAGCGCCAATCCAGGACAGGGAGGAGAGACCCAGTACTTC. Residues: CSANPGQGGETQYF.

The CDR3 here is CASSTGGGLYF. CDR3 nucleotides: TGTGCCAGCAGCACCGGAGGGGGTCTGTACTTC. The chain links TRBV9 to TRBJ2-5; D possibly matches TRBD1 or TRBD2 (6 bases each). Per germline, CDR1 SGDLS and CDR2 YYNGEE. This CDR3 is 11 amino acids long. V dropped 4 bases and J dropped 13 bases, with 14 bases sitting between them. The full variable domain, its missing parts supplied by reference TRBV9 and TRBJ2-5, is DSGVTQTPKHLITATGQRVTLRCSPRSGDLSVYWYQQSLDQGLQFLIQYYNGEERAKGNILERFSAQQFPDLHSELNLSSLELGDSALYFCASSTGGGLYFGPGTRLLVL.

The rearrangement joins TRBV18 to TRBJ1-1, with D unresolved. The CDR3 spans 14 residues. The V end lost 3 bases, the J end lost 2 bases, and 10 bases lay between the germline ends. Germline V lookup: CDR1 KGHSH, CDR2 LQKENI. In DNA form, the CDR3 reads TGTGCCAGCTCACCTTACGACACAAACACTGAAGCTTTCTTT. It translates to CASSPYDTNTEAFF.

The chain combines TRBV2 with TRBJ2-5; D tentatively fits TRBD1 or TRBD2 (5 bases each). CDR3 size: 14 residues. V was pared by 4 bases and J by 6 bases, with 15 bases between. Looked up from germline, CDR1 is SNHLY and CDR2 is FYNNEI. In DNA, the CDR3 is TGTGCCAGCAGTGTCGCCAGGGAGAGGAAGACCCAGTACTTC. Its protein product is CASSVARERKTQYF.

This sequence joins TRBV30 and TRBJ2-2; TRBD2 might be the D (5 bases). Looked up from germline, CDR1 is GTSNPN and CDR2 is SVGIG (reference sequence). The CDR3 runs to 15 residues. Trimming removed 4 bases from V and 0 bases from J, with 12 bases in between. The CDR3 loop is CAWNEGFANTGELFF. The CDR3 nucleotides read TGTGCCTGGAACGAGGGATTTGCGAACACCGGGGAGCTGTTTTTT.